These 32 T cell receptor beta chains came from one sample sequenced in a study of response to subunit inactivated influenza vaccine. MiXCR, applied by TCRdb to the RT-PCR reads, yields one record per CDR3 protein. The sample yields fewer than 600,000 distinct CDR3 sequences, more than 7% seen once. The sample was PBMCs from blood, taken less than 25 months after vaccination. The receptors originated from a man in his fifties or sixties who received an inactivated influenza vaccine.

This clonotype was detected ten times or more. The chain uses TRBV11-2 and TRBJ2-7, with a tentative D call TRBD1 (5 bases). CDR3 length: 14 residues. V gave up 5 bases and J gave up 3 bases, with 14 bases separating them. Germline-derived CDR1 and CDR2 are SGHAT and FQNNGV. Written as DNA, the CDR3 is TGTGCCAGCAGCCCCCCGGGCAGGGACTACGAGCAGTACTTC. Encoded protein: CASSPPGRDYEQYF.

In its sample, this clonotype was seen a few times. The chain has TRBV28 and TRBJ2-1; 10 bases match TRBD2. V was clipped by 2 bases and J by 6 bases; unmatched bases: 4. Germline V gives CDR1 MDHEN, CDR2 SYDVKM. The CDR3 totals 15 residues. The CDR3 region has the DNA TGTGCCAGCAGTTTACGGCTAGCGGGAGTCAATGAGCAGTTCTTC. Residues: CASSLRLAGVNEQFF. Supplemented by reference TRBV28 and TRBJ2-1, the full variable domain reads DVKVTQSSRYLVKRTGEKVFLECVQDMDHENMFWYRQDPGLGLRLIYFSYDVKMKEKGDIPEGYSVSREKKERFSLILESASTNQTSMYLCASSLRLAGVNEQFFGPGTRLTVL.

The chain employs TRBV29-1 and TRBJ2-5; D uncertain. Germline V gene lookup returns CDR1 SQVTM and CDR2 ANQGSEA. The CDR3 sequence is 16 residues long. Between the trimmed V and J ends, which lost 3 bases and 5 bases, there was a span of 22 bases. The CDR3 loop is CSVELQLESLGETQYF. DNA for the CDR3: TGCAGCGTTGAGCTACAACTGGAATCCCTGGGGGAGACCCAGTACTTC.

There are many counts of this clonotype. The chain uses TRBV29-1 and TRBJ1-1; the match to TRBD1 covers 10 bases. The germline gives CDR1 SQVTM, CDR2 ANQGSEA. V was clipped by 3 bases and J by 1 base; unmatched bases: 5. The CDR3 totals 15 residues. The CDR3 is CSVEGTGAWNTEAFF. CDR3 bases: TGCAGCGTTGAGGGGACAGGGGCATGGAACACTGAAGCTTTCTTT. The whole variable domain, remainder taken from reference TRBV29-1 and TRBJ1-1, is SAVISQKPSRDICQRGTSLTIQCQVDSQVTMMFWYRQQPGQSLTLIATANQGSEATYESGFVIDKFPISRPNLTFSTLTVSNMSPEDSSIYLCSVEGTGAWNTEAFFGQGTRLTVV.

V is TRBV12-3 or TRBV12-4 and J is TRBJ1-2; D is undetermined. The CDR3 loop spans 14 amino acids. V dropped 6 bases and J dropped 7 bases, with 18 bases sitting between them. CDR3 loop: CASSLGPSRGGYTF. The CDR3 DNA sequence: TGTGCCAGCAGCCTCGGGCCTTCCCGGGGTGGCTACACCTTC.

This clonotype occurred a few times. The rearrangement uses TRBV6-5 and TRBJ2-7; 7 positions agree with TRBD1. The germline CDR1 and CDR2 sequences are MNHEY and SVGAGI. J gave up 2 bases and V 2 bases, and 3 bases lay outside the gene matches. The CDR3 spans 14 residues. CDR3: CASSYPGTAYEQYF. The CDR3 nucleotides read TGTGCCAGCAGTTACCCCGGGACAGCCTACGAGCAGTACTTC.

This clonotype has at least ten counts. The CDR3 is CASSQEAGGGTEAFF. As DNA, the CDR3 is TGCGCCAGCAGCCAAGAGGCAGGGGGGGGGACTGAAGCTTTCTTT. The chain recombines TRBV4-3 with TRBJ1-1; 7 bases agree with TRBD1. The CDR3 is 15 amino acids. From germline, CDR1 is LGHNA and CDR2 YSLEER. The V gene end was trimmed by 0 bases and the J gene end by 5 bases; junction bases not matched to a gene: 6.

In nucleotides, the CDR3 is TGTGCCAGCAGCTTAGATGCCGGGGCGGCAGATACGCAGTATTTT. As protein: CASSLDAGAADTQYF. This rearrangement joins TRBV7-9 to TRBJ2-3, with D possibly called TRBD1 or TRBD2 (5 bases each). V shed 1 base and J shed 4 bases, with 12 bases lying between them. Germline-derived CDR1 and CDR2 are SEHNR and FQNEAQ (reference sequence). The CDR3 length is 15 residues.

The sample holds many counts of this clonotype. The V and J genes are TRBV19 and TRBJ2-3; maybe TRBD1 (5 bases). V gave up 3 bases and J gave up 1 base, with 11 bases separating them. The CDR3 consists of 15 residues. Germline CDR1 reads LNHDA; CDR2 reads SQIVND (reference sequence). The DNA of the CDR3 is TGTGCCAGTAGTATCCAGGGTTTTGGCACAGATACGCAGTATTTT. Translating gives CASSIQGFGTDTQYF.

Only a few counts were recorded for this clonotype. V gene TRBV4-1 combines with J gene TRBJ1-2; unclear D gene. The germline CDR1 and CDR2 sequences are MGHRA and YSYEKL. Trimming left V 1 base short and J 4 bases short, with 7 bases between. This CDR3 is built from 13 residues. CDR3 nucleotides: TGCGCCAGCAGCCAAGGGGGTGGCTATGGCTACACCTTC. Translating it yields CASSQGGGYGYTF.

This clonotype was seen a few times. The rearrangement uses TRBV4-1 and TRBJ2-5, with D hard to call. Germline V gene data show CDR1 as MGHRA and CDR2 as YSYEKL. There are 15 residues in the CDR3. The ends were cut back, 1 base at V and 5 bases at J, with 14 bases in the middle. CDR3 residues: CASSQAGRGGETQYF. The CDR3 bases are TGCGCCAGCAGCCAAGCGGGTAGAGGTGGGGAGACCCAGTACTTC.

Only a few counts were recorded for this clonotype. The chain uses TRBV5-1 and TRBJ2-3; 7 bases line up with TRBD2. The CDR3 is 14 residues long. Unmatched junction bases numbered 6, after V lost 3 bases and J lost 5 bases. Germline-derived CDR1 and CDR2 are SGHRS and YFSETQ. DNA of the CDR3: TGCGCCAGCAGCTACGGGGGGTTGGGAGATACGCAGTATTTT. Translation gives CASSYGGLGDTQYF.

This clonotype was counted at least ten times. This CDR3 reads CAISGNSGREIGEQFF. In nucleotides, the CDR3 is TGTGCCATCAGTGGGAATAGCGGGAGAGAGATCGGTGAGCAGTTCTTC. The chain recombines TRBV10-3 with TRBJ2-1; 9 bases agree with TRBD2. Germline V gene sequence: CDR1 ENHRY, CDR2 SYGVKD. This CDR3 has 16 residues. With V trimmed by 4 bases and J by 9 bases, 13 bases remained unmatched.

This clonotype was detected only a few times. V is TRBV20-1 and J is TRBJ2-7; D not certain. Trimming pared 4 bases from V and 2 bases from J, leaving 6 bases between. Germline assignment: CDR1 DFQATT and CDR2 SNEGSKA (reference sequence). The CDR3 has 11 residues. DNA of the CDR3: TGCAGTGCTACCGGGCCCTACGAGCAGTACTTC. It is translated as CSATGPYEQYF.

The rearrangement joins TRBV12-3 or TRBV12-4 to TRBJ2-3, with 11 bases matching TRBD2. Trimming took 6 bases from V and 0 from J; bases not matched to a gene: 2. The CDR3 has 15 residues. CDR3 loop: CASRGLAVSTDTQYF. As DNA, the CDR3 is TGTGCCAGCAGGGGACTAGCGGTTAGCACAGATACGCAGTATTTT.

CDR3 loop: CAWSVGVTTVKETQYF. CDR3 in DNA: TGTGCCTGGAGTGTTGGGGTAACTACTGTGAAAGAGACCCAGTACTTC. This chain links TRBV30 with TRBJ2-5, with no clear D. Germline CDR1 reads GTSNPN; CDR2 reads SVGIG (reference sequence). Trimming cost V 0 bases and J 3 bases, with 17 bases left between them. CDR3 length: 16 amino acids. Together with reference TRBV30 and TRBJ2-5, the CDR3 gives the full variable domain: SQTIHQWPATLVQPVGSPLSLECTVEGTSNPNLYWYRQAAGRGLQLLFYSVGIGQISSEVPQNLSASRPQDRQFILSSKKLLLSDSGFYLCAWSVGVTTVKETQYFGPGTRLLVL.

This clonotype came up many times. V usage is TRBV12-3 or TRBV12-4 and J usage is TRBJ1-1, with TRBD1 matching 9 bases. The CDR3 runs to 13 residues. Trimming cost V 2 bases and J 11 bases; bases outside gene matches: 6. The CDR3 is CASSLTGGPRAFF. The CDR3 coding sequence is TGTGCCAGCAGTTTAACAGGGGGCCCTAGGGCTTTCTTT.

CDR3 region: CASSVRGDYNSPLHF. CDR3 nucleotides: TGTGCCAGCAGCGTACGGGGTGACTATAATTCACCCCTCCACTTT. The chain is built from TRBV6-2 or TRBV6-3 and TRBJ1-6, with D unresolved. The CDR3 has 15 amino acids. Germline CDR1 is MNHEY and CDR2 is SVGEGT. The V end lost 6 bases, the J end lost 3 bases, and 12 bases lay between the germline ends.

This chain uses TRBV10-3 with TRBJ2-2; D is unresolved. The germline gives CDR1 ENHRY, CDR2 SYGVKD. With 3 bases removed from V and 7 bases from J, the gap between germline ends came to 3 bases. CDR3 size: 11 residues. The CDR3 DNA reads as TGTGCCATCAGTGACAGCGGGGAGCTGTTTTTT. Translating gives CAISDSGELFF.

This clonotype was seen ten or more times. This chain uses TRBV7-9 with TRBJ1-5; D gene uncertain. CDR1 and CDR2 from the germline V gene are SEHNR and FQNEAQ (reference sequence). The length of the CDR3 is 13 residues. Trimming stripped 3 bases from V and 4 bases from J, with 7 bases between. CDR3 nucleotides: TGTGCCAGCAGCTTGTCGATTAATCAGCCCCAGCATTTT. It specifies CASSLSINQPQHF. Looking up the rest from reference TRBV7-9 and TRBJ1-5 gives the full variable domain: DTGVSQNPRHKITKRGQNVTFRCDPISEHNRLYWYRQTLGQGPEFLTYFQNEAQLEKSRLLSDRFSAERPKGSFSTLEIQRTEQGDSAMYLCASSLSINQPQHFGDGTRLSIL.

This chain connects TRBV5-1 to TRBJ1-1; TRBD1 is a possible D gene (5 bases). The CDR3 sequence is 16 residues long. Germline V gene data show CDR1 as SGHRS and CDR2 as YFSETQ. Trimming stripped 3 bases from V and 3 bases from J, with 18 bases between. The CDR3 sequence: CASSSSSRVGDTEAFF. In DNA, the CDR3 is TGCGCCAGCAGCTCCTCCTCGAGAGTGGGGGACACTGAAGCTTTCTTT.

This clonotype was counted ten times or more. The V gene is TRBV11-2, the J gene TRBJ1-3; TRBD1 aligns across 8 bases. The CDR3 spans 17 residues. V gave up 5 bases and J gave up 0 bases; unmatched junction bases: 9. Germline-derived CDR1 and CDR2 are SGHAT and FQNNGV. The CDR3 bases are TGTGCCAGCAGCACCCATGGGACAGGCCTCTCTGGAAACACCATATATTTT. It encodes CASSTHGTGLSGNTIYF.

This clonotype occurred many times. The CDR3 DNA reads as TGCGCCAGCAGCTTGTCTATTAGCGGGGATGAGCAGTTCTTC. This codes for CASSLSISGDEQFF. The rearrangement joins TRBV5-1 to TRBJ2-1; 8 positions agree with TRBD2. Germline V CDR1 and CDR2: SGHRS, YFSETQ. The length of the CDR3 is 14 residues. J lost 8 bases, V lost 1 base, and 5 bases had no gene match.

Only a few counts were recorded for this clonotype. The V gene is TRBV20-1, the J gene TRBJ2-1; 9 bases align to TRBD2. V dropped 5 bases and J dropped 9; count of bases not matched to a gene: 8. The CDR3 covers 13 residues. CDR1 and CDR2 from the germline V gene are DFQATT and SNEGSKA (reference sequence). The CDR3 here is CSAFRTSDPEQFF. DNA of the CDR3: TGCAGTGCTTTTAGGACTAGCGACCCTGAGCAGTTCTTC.

This clonotype came up a few times. The chain employs TRBV20-1 and TRBJ1-2; possibly TRBD1 for D (5 bases). In germline, CDR1 is DFQATT, CDR2 SNEGSKA (reference sequence). The CDR3 consists of 12 residues. Trimming removed 3 bases at V and 4 bases at J, with 9 bases between. The chain's CDR3 is CSARTEGYGYTF. CDR3 nucleotide sequence: TGCAGTGCTAGGACAGAGGGCTATGGCTACACCTTC.

This clonotype was counted many times. The rearrangement links TRBV24-1 to TRBJ2-3; D remains ambiguous. The CDR3 sequence is 14 residues long. CDR1 is KGHDR, CDR2 SFDVKD, per germline. V lost 0 bases and J lost 5, with 8 bases in between. In DNA form, the CDR3 reads TGTGCCACCAGTGATTTGAACCAGAAAGATACGCAGTATTTT. It is translated as CATSDLNQKDTQYF.

Many counts were recorded for this clonotype. The V and J genes are TRBV12-3 or TRBV12-4 and TRBJ1-2; the match to TRBD1 covers 7 bases. J gave up 8 bases and V 6 bases, and 12 bases lay outside the gene matches. CDR3 length equals 14 residues. The CDR3 spells CASSPTRQGGGYTF. CDR3 nucleotides: TGTGCCAGCAGCCCGACCCGACAGGGCGGCGGCTACACCTTC.

The chain links TRBV10-3 to TRBJ2-2; 7 bases match TRBD1. The ends lost 6 bases at V and 0 bases at J; junction bases unmatched: 4. Germline values: CDR1 ENHRY, CDR2 SYGVKD. This CDR3 contains 15 residues. The chain's CDR3 is CAISDGTANTGELFF. DNA of the CDR3: TGTGCCATCAGCGACGGGACAGCGAACACCGGGGAGCTGTTTTTT.

The chain joins TRBV7-9 to TRBJ1-1; D not certain. This CDR3 is 12 amino acids long. Germline V lookup: CDR1 SEHNR, CDR2 FQNEAQ (reference sequence). Trimming removed 2 bases from V and 11 bases from J, with 12 bases in between. The CDR3 loop is CASSLPGSDAFF. The DNA of the CDR3 is TGTGCCAGCAGCTTACCCGGTTCGGACGCTTTCTTT.

The V call is TRBV7-2, the J call TRBJ2-1; TRBD2 aligns across 12 bases. Looked up from germline, CDR1 is SGHTA and CDR2 is FQGNSA. This CDR3 has 16 residues. V was pared by 5 bases and J by 2 bases, with 4 bases of the junction left unmatched. CDR3 sequence (DNA): TGTGCCAGCAGCGTCTCTAGCGGGGGGGCCTACAATGAGCAGTTCTTC. Translation gives CASSVSSGGAYNEQFF. Based on the CDR3 plus reference TRBV7-2 and TRBJ2-1, the full variable domain is GAGVSQSPSNKVTEKGKDVELRCDPISGHTALYWYRQSLGQGLEFLIYFQGNSAPDKSGLPSDRFSAERTGGSVSTLTIQRTQQEDSAVYLCASSVSSGGAYNEQFFGPGTRLTVL.

This clonotype was counted a few times. This chain joins TRBV20-1 and TRBJ1-6; D is undetermined. The CDR3 sequence is 12 residues long. Germline CDR1 is DFQATT and CDR2 is SNEGSKA (reference sequence). V was trimmed by 2 bases and J by 7 bases, leaving 6 bases between them. The CDR3 loop reads CSARRLNSPLHF. The CDR3, as DNA: TGCAGTGCTAGACGCCTGAATTCACCCCTCCACTTT.

The rearrangement links TRBV15 to TRBJ1-1; D gene uncertain. Germline CDR1 is LNHNV and CDR2 is YYDKDF (reference sequence). The CDR3 has 13 residues. V lost 0 bases to trimming and J lost 9 bases, with 11 bases between them. The CDR3 region is CATSRDRRAQAFF. DNA for the CDR3: TGTGCCACCAGCAGAGATAGAAGGGCCCAAGCTTTCTTT. The variable domain in full, completed from reference TRBV15 and TRBJ1-1, reads DAMVIQNPRYQVTQFGKPVTLSCSQTLNHNVMYWYQQKSSQAPKLLFHYYDKDFNNEADTPDNFQSRRPNTSFCFLDIRSPGLGDTAMYLCATSRDRRAQAFFGQGTRLTVV.